This entry features one T cell receptor beta chain sequence. This record comes from a study of blood T cell repertoires in COVID-19. Study information: The origin of the acute and convalescent COVID-19 samples was the United States, Italy and Spain.

As handled by the study authors: Amplification with reference gene primers provided the estimates of nucleated cell counts. Sequenced by immunoSEQ multiplex PCR; TCRdb stores in-frame clones only, minus some. D and trimming were read from the DNA, whereas the V and J calls and clone size are those reported in that table. The sample carries about 160,000 clones, 75% to 90% recorded once. Recruits, aged roughly 18 to 100 years, lived in approximately 26 US areas. Categorization into cohorts depended on clinical history that participants reported. There are 17 residues in the CDR3. Germline values: CDR1 LNHDA, CDR2 SQIVND (reference sequence). Trimming cost V 4 bases and J 3 bases; bases outside gene matches: 9.

The sample taken for sequencing was PBMCs or T cells enriched from blood (not recorded which). This TCR was recovered from a woman aged 55-70 years who had recovered from COVID-19. The chain uses TRBV19 and TRBJ2-5; 12 nucleotides match TRBD1. The CDR3 sequence: CASSTRPGTGGEETQYF. In DNA, the CDR3 is TGTGCCAGTAGTACGCGACCAGGGACAGGGGGCGAAGAGACCCAGTACTTC.